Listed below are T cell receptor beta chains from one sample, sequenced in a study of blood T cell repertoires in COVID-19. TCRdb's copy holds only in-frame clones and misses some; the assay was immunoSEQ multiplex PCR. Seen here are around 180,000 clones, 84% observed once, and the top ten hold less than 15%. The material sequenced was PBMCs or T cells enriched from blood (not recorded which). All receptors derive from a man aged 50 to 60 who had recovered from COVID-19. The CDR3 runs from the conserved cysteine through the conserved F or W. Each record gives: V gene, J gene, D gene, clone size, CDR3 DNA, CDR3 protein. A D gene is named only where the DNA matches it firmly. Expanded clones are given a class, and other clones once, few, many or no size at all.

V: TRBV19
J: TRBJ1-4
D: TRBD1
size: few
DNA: TGTGCCAGTAGTAGGGGAGGACCCGGGACAGGGAATGAAAAACTGTTTTTT
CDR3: CASSRGGPGTGNEKLFF

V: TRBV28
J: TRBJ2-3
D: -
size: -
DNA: TGTGCCAGCAGCCATGACAGACTAGCAGATACGCAGTATTTT
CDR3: CASSHDRLADTQYF

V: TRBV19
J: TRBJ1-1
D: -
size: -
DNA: TGTGCTACAGGGTGGGGCACTGAAGCTTTCTTT
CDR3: CATGWGTEAFF

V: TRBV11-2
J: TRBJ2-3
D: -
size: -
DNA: TGTGCCAGCAGCTTATCTGGGGGGTCAGATACGCAGTATTTT
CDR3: CASSLSGGSDTQYF

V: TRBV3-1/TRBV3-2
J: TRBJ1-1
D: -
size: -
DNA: TGTGCCAGCGGAGGGGCCGGGTGGGGCACTGAAGCTTTCTTT
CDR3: CASGGAGWGTEAFF

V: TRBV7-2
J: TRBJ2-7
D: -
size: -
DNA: TGTGCCAGCAGCTTAGTGGGTATTCGCGGGGAGCAGTACTTC
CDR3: CASSLVGIRGEQYF

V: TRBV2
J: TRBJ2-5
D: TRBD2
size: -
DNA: TGTGCCAGAAACGGGGGGGTTTCGGTCCAAGAGACCCAGTACTTC
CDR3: CARNGGVSVQETQYF

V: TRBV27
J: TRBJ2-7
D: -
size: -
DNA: TGTGCCAGCGGGATCCAGGGAGGTTACGAGCAGTACTTC
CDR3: CASGIQGGYEQYF

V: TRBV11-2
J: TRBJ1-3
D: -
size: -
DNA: TGTGCCAGCAGCTTAGATCGGGGGACCATTAACACCATATATTTT
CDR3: CASSLDRGTINTIYF

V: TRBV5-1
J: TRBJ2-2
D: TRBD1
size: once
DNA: TGCGCCAGCAGCCGGGACAGGCCGGACACCGGGGAGCTGTTTTTT
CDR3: CASSRDRPDTGELFF

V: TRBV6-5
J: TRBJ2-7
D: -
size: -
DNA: TGTGCCAGCAGCCGTGGGGCCTCCTACGAGCAGTACTTC
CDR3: CASSRGASYEQYF

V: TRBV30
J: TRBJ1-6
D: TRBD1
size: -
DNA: TGTGCCTGGGACAGGGAGCGTAATTCACCCCTCCACTTT
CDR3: CAWDRERNSPLHF

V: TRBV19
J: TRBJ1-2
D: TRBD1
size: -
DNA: TGTGCCAGTAGTATCGAACAGGGGATTGGTGGCTACACCTTC
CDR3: CASSIEQGIGGYTF

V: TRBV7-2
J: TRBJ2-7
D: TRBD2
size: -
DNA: TGTGCCAGCAGCTCGACGGGGGGGTTTCCAATCTACGAGCAGTACTTC
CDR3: CASSSTGGFPIYEQYF

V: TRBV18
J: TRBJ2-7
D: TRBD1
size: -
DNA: TGTGCCAGCTCCGGGACAGGGTCGGACGAGCAGTACTTC
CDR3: CASSGTGSDEQYF

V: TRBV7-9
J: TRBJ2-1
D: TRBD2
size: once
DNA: TGTGCCAGCAGCCCTACTAGCGGCTACAGCTCCTACAATGAGCAGTTCTTC
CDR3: CASSPTSGYSSYNEQFF

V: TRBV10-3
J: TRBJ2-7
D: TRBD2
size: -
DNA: TGTGCCATCAGTGGACCGGGACTAGCGGGGGATATGTATTACGAGCAGTACTTC
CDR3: CAISGPGLAGDMYYEQYF

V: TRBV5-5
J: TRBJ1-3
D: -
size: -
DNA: TGTGCCAGCAGCCCAAATACAGGGCACGGAAACACCATATATTTT
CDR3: CASSPNTGHGNTIYF

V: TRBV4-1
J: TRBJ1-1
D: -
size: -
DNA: TGCGCCAGCAGCCCTGGGGACTTGACTGAAGCTTTCTTT
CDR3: CASSPGDLTEAFF

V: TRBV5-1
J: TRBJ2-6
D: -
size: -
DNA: TGCGCCAGCAGCTTGTCCTCCTCTGGGGCCAACGTCCTGACTTTC
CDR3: CASSLSSSGANVLTF

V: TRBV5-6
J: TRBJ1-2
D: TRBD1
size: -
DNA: TGTGCCAGCATTCCAAGGACAGGGTCTAACTATGGCTACACCTTC
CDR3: CASIPRTGSNYGYTF

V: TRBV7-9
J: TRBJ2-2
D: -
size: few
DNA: TGTGCCAGCAGCTTAGGCAGGTTCAACACCGGGGAGCTGTTTTTT
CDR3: CASSLGRFNTGELFF

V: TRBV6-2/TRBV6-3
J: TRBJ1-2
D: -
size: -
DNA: TGTGCCAGCAGTTACCGGTCGAGGGGAGGCTATGGCTACACCTTC
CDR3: CASSYRSRGGYGYTF

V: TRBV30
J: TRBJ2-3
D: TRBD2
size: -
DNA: TGTGCCTGGAGTGTACTAGCGGGGTTCGGAGATACGCAGTATTTT
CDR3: CAWSVLAGFGDTQYF

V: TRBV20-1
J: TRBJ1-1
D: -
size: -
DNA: TGCAGTGCTAGGTGGGGGGATGAAGCTTTCTTT
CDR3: CSARWGDEAFF

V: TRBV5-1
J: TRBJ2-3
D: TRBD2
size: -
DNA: TGCGCCAGCAGCTTGGGGGCTAGCGGCGCCACAGATACGCAGTATTTT
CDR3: CASSLGASGATDTQYF

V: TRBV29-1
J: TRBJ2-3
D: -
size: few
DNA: TGCAGCGTTATCCCGGGGGTCACCGCAGATACGCAGTATTTT
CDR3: CSVIPGVTADTQYF

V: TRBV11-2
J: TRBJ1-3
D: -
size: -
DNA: TGTGCCAGCAGCCGAGTCCCCGTCCCCGCAGGGTCGGACACCATATATTTT
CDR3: CASSRVPVPAGSDTIYF

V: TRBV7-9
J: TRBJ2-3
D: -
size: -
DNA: TGTGCCAGCAGCTTAGAACGGGGGAGCACAGATACGCAGTATTTT
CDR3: CASSLERGSTDTQYF

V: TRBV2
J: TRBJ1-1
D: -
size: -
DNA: TGTGCCAGCAGAGGAGAAACTGAAGCTTTCTTT
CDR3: CASRGETEAFF

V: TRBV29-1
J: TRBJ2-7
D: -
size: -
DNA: TGCAGCGCAGGGGGGGCAGGGGCGTCTACGGTCGAGCAGTACTTC
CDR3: CSAGGAGASTVEQYF

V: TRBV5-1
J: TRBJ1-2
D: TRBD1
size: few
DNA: TGCGCCAGCAGCCCTTTCGGGACAGGGGGCTCTCGGGGCTACACCTTC
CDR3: CASSPFGTGGSRGYTF

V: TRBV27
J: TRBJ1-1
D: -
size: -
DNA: TGTGCCAGCAGTTTGCGGGGGACTAACACTGAAGCTTTCTTT
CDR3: CASSLRGTNTEAFF

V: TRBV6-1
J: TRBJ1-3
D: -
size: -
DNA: TGTGCCAGCAGTGAAGCTGGGGGGAGTTCTGGAAACACCATATATTTT
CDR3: CASSEAGGSSGNTIYF

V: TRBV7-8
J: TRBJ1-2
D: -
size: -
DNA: TGTGCCAGCAGCTTAGCAATACAGGCTAACTATGGCTACACCTTC
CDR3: CASSLAIQANYGYTF

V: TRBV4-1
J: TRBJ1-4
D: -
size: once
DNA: TGCGCCAGCAGCCCATGGGAGGGTGAAAAACTGTTTTTT
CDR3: CASSPWEGEKLFF

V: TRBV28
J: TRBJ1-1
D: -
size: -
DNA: TGTGCCAGCAGTTTAACAAACACTGAAGCTTTCTTT
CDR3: CASSLTNTEAFF

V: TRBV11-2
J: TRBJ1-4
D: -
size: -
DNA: TGTGCCAGCAGCTTAATCAGGCCCAAACTGTTTTTT
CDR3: CASSLIRPKLFF

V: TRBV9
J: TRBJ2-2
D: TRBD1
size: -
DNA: TGTGCCAGCAGCGTCTGGGACAGGGGACCCGGGGAGCTGTTTTTT
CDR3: CASSVWDRGPGELFF